This record concerns one T cell receptor (beta chain) sequence. This specimen belongs to a study of blood T cell repertoires in COVID-19. The V segment lost 2 bases and the J segment 2 bases; nucleotides outside the gene matches: 5. CDR1 and CDR2 from the germline V gene are MDHEN and SYDVKM. This CDR3 has 16 residues. Generated by immunoSEQ multiplex PCR, the TCRdb table keeps only in-frame clones and is missing some. The profile covers a few hundred thousand clones, with roughly 80% appearing a single time and over 7% taken by the ten largest. The clonotype was recovered from a woman of 80 years or more with COVID-19, enrolled during active disease. Sequencing was performed on peripheral blood. This chain joins TRBV28 and TRBJ2-3, with 9 nucleotides matching TRBD1. CDR3: CASSLGGTGHTDTQYF. CDR3 nucleotides: TGTGCCAGCAGTTTAGGCGGGACAGGGCACACAGATACGCAGTATTTT. Combining the CDR3 with reference TRBV28 and TRBJ2-3 gives the whole variable domain DVKVTQSSRYLVKRTGEKVFLECVQDMDHENMFWYRQDPGLGLRLIYFSYDVKMKEKGDIPEGYSVSREKKERFSLILESASTNQTSMYLCASSLGGTGHTDTQYFGPGTRLTVL.